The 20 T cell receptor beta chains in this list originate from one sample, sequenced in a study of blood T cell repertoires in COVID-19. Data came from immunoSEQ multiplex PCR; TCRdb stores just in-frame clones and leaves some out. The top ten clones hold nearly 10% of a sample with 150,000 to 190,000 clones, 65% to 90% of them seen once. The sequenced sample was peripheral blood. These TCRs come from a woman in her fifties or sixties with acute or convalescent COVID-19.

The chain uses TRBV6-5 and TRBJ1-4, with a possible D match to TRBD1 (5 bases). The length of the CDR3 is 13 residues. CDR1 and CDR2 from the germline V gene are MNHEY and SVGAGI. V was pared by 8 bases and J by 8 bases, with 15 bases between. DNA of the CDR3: TGTGCCAGCCAACAGGATGTCTCGGAAAAACTGTTTTTT. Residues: CASQQDVSEKLFF.

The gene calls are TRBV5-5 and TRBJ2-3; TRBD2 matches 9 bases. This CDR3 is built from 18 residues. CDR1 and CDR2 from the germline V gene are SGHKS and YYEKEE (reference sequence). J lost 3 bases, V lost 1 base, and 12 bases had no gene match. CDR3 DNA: TGTGCCAGCAGCTTGTTGCGGGGGGGCCTCCCTCGGACAGATACGCAGTATTTT. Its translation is CASSLLRGGLPRTDTQYF. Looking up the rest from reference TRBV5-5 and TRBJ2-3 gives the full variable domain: DAGVTQSPTHLIKTRGQQVTLRCSPISGHKSVSWYQQVLGQGPQFIFQYYEKEERGRGNFPDRFSARQFPNYSSELNVNALLLGDSALYLCASSLLRGGLPRTDTQYFGPGTRLTVL.

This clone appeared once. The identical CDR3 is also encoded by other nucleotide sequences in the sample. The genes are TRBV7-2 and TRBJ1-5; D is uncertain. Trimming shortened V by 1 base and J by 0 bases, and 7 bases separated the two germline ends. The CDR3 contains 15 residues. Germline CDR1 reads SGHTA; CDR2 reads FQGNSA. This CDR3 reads CASSLGVYSNQPQHF. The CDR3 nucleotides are TGTGCCAGCAGCTTAGGAGTGTATAGCAATCAGCCCCAGCATTTT. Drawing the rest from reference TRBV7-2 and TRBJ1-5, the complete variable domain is GAGVSQSPSNKVTEKGKDVELRCDPISGHTALYWYRQSLGQGLEFLIYFQGNSAPDKSGLPSDRFSAERTGGSVSTLTIQRTQQEDSAVYLCASSLGVYSNQPQHFGDGTRLSIL.

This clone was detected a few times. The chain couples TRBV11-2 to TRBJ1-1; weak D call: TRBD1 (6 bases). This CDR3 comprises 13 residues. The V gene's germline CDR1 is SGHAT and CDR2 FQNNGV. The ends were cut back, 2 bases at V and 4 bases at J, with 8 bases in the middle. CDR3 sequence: CASSLYRATEAFF. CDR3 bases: TGTGCCAGCAGCTTATACAGGGCCACTGAAGCTTTCTTT.

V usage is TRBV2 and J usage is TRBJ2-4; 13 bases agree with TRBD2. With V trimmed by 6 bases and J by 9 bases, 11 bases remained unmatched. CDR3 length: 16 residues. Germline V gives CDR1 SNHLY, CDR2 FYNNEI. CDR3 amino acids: CASRDRLAGGGGIQYF. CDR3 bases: TGTGCCAGCAGGGATCGACTAGCGGGGGGAGGTGGCATTCAGTACTTC.

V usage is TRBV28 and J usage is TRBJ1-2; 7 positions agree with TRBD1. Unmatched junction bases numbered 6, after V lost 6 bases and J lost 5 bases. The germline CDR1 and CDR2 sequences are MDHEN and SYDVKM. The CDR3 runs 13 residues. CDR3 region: CASRGGGGYGYTF. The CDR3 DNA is TGTGCCAGCAGAGGAGGGGGCGGGTATGGCTACACCTTC.

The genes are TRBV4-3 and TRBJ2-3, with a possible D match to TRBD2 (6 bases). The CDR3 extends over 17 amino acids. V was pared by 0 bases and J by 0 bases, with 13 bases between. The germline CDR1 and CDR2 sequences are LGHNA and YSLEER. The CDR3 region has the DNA TGCGCCAGCAGCCAAGATCGGGGGATTGGCAGCACAGATACGCAGTATTTT. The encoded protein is CASSQDRGIGSTDTQYF.

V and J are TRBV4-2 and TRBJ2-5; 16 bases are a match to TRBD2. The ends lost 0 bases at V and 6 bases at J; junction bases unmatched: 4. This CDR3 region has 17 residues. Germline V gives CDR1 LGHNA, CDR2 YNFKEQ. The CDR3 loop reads CASSQEGTSGGVKTQYF. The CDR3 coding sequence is TGTGCCAGCAGCCAAGAGGGGACTAGCGGGGGGGTTAAGACCCAGTACTTC.

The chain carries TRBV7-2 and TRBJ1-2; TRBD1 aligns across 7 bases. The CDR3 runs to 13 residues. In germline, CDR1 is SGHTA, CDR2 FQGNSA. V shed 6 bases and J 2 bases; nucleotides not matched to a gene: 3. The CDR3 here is CASSIQGNYGYTF. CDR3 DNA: TGTGCCAGCAGTATACAGGGGAACTATGGCTACACCTTC. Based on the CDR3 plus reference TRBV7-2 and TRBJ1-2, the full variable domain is GAGVSQSPSNKVTEKGKDVELRCDPISGHTALYWYRQSLGQGLEFLIYFQGNSAPDKSGLPSDRFSAERTGGSVSTLTIQRTQQEDSAVYLCASSIQGNYGYTFGSGTRLTVV.

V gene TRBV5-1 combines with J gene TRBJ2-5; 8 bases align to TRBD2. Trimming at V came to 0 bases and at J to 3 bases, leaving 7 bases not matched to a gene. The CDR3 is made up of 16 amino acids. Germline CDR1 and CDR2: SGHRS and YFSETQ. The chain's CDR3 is CASSLVASGSKETQYF. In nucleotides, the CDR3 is TGCGCCAGCAGCTTGGTGGCTAGCGGGTCAAAAGAGACCCAGTACTTC.

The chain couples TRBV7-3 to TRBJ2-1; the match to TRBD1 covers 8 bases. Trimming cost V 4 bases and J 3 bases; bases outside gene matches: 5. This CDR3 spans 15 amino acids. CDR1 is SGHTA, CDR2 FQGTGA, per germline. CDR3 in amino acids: CASSSQGDGYNEQFF. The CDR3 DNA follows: TGTGCCAGCAGCTCACAGGGGGATGGCTACAATGAGCAGTTCTTC.

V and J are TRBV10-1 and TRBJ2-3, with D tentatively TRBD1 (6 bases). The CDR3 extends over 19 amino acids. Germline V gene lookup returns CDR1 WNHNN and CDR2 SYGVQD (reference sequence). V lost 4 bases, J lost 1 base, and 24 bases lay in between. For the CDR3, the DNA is TGCGCCAGCAGTGTAACGGGACACCCTCGGAACCCTCGCACAGATACGCAGTATTTT. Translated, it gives CASSVTGHPRNPRTDTQYF.

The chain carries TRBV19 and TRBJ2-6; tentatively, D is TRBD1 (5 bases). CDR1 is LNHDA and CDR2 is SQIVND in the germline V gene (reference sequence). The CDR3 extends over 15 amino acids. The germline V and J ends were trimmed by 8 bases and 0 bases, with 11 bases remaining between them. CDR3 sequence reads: CASGPGNSGANVLTF. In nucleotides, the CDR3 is TGTGCCAGTGGCCCAGGGAACTCTGGGGCCAACGTCCTGACTTTC. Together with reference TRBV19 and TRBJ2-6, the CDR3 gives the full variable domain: DGGITQSPKYLFRKEGQNVTLSCEQNLNHDAMYWYRQDPGQGLRLIYYSQIVNDFQKGDIAEGYSVSREKKESFPLTVTSAQKNPTAFYLCASGPGNSGANVLTFGAGSRLTVL.

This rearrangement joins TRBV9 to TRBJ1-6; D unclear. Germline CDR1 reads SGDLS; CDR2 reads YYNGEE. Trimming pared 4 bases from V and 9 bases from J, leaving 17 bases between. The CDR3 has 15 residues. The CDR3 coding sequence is TGTGCCAGCAGCTACTCACCGGGAGGAACTTCACCCCTCCACTTT. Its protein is CASSYSPGGTSPLHF.

CDR3 sequence reads: CASSQDLFRTGINSPLHF. The CDR3 nucleotides are TGTGCCAGCAGCCAAGATTTGTTCCGGACAGGGATTAATTCACCCCTCCACTTT. This chain uses TRBV4-2 with TRBJ1-6; 8 bases agree with TRBD1. Germline V lookup: CDR1 LGHNA, CDR2 YNFKEQ. Trimming removed 0 bases from V and 6 bases from J; junction bases left unmatched: 10. CDR3 length: 18 amino acids.

The CDR3: CASSPGSGTVGEKLFF. Here the CDR3 DNA reads TGCGCCAGCAGCCCGGGGTCCGGGACAGTGGGGGAAAAACTGTTTTTT. The rearrangement uses TRBV5-1 and TRBJ1-4, with 7 bases identical to TRBD1. The CDR3 runs to 16 residues. Germline CDR1 is SGHRS and CDR2 is YFSETQ. Unmatched junction bases numbered 14, after V lost 4 bases and J lost 8 bases.

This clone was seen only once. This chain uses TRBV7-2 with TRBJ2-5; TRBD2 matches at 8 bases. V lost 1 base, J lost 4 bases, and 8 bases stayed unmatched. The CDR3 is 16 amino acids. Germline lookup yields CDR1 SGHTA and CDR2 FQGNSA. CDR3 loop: CASSLGKGAGVETQYF. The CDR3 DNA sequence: TGTGCCAGCAGCTTAGGGAAAGGAGCGGGAGTAGAGACCCAGTACTTC.

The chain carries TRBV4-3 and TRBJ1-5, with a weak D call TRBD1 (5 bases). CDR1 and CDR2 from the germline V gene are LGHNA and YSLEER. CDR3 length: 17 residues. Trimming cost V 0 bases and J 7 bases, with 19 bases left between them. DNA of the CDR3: TGCGCCAGCAGCCAAGATGTATCGGTTCGGACAAAGCAGCCCCAGCATTTT. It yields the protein CASSQDVSVRTKQPQHF.

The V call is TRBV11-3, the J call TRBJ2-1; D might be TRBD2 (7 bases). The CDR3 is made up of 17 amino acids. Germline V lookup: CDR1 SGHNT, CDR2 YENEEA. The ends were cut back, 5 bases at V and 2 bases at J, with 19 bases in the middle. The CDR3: CASSPRGQRGTYNEQFF. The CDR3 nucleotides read TGTGCCAGCAGCCCTAGAGGACAGCGGGGTACCTACAATGAGCAGTTCTTC.

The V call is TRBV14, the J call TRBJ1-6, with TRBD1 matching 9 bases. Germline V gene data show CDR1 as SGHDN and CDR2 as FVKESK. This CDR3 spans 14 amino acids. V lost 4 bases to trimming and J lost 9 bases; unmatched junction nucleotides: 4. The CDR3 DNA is TGTGCCAGCAGCCGGGACAGGGCGAGTTCACCCCTCCACTTT. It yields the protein CASSRDRASSPLHF.